A single sample is the source of the 8 T cell receptor beta chains below, sequenced in a study of blood T cells in healthy people across ages. With a J-beta primer mix and a sample-barcoded 5' primer, a second PCR ran roughly 6 to 12 cycles. MiXCR was run by TCRdb on the 5' RACE reads, yielding one entry per CDR3 protein. The sample shows roughly 640,000 distinct CDR3 sequences, 25% to 30% of them seen only once. The sequenced sample was blood. Receptors were obtained from a woman older than 75 in good health.

The rearrangement uses TRBV2 and TRBJ1-2; D possibly corresponds to TRBD1 (6 bases). CDR1 is SNHLY and CDR2 is FYNNEI in the germline V gene. The CDR3 has 15 amino acids. V was clipped by 6 bases and J by 0 bases, with 14 bases between them. The CDR3 loop is CASSLKKGANYGYTF. The DNA for the CDR3 is TGTGCCAGCAGCCTTAAAAAGGGGGCTAACTATGGCTACACCTTC.

As DNA, the CDR3 is TGCAGTGCTGGAGGACAGTGCACTGAAGCTTTCTTT. Translated: CSAGGQCTEAFF. The J gene is TRBJ1-1, the V gene TRBV20-1; D may be TRBD1 (6 bases). V was trimmed by 5 bases and J by 4 bases, leaving 11 bases between them. The CDR3 has 12 amino acids. The germline gives CDR1 DFQATT, CDR2 SNEGSKA (reference sequence).

In its sample, this clonotype was seen many times. The chain links TRBV24-1 to TRBJ2-5; 10 positions agree with TRBD2. Germline CDR1 KGHDR, CDR2 SFDVKD. The CDR3 has 16 amino acids. Trimming cost V 4 bases and J 4 bases; bases outside gene matches: 8. CDR3 in DNA: TGTGCCACCAGTGAGGGGCTAGCGGGGGATGGAGAGACCCAGTACTTC. It encodes CATSEGLAGDGETQYF.

This clonotype was recorded only once. This clone may be a read error of a much larger clone one base away. The chain has TRBV7-2 and TRBJ1-1; 8 nucleotides line up with TRBD1. This CDR3 has 14 amino acids. Germline trimming cut 7 bases from V and 1 base from J; bases unmatched to any gene: 5. Germline CDR1 SGHTA, CDR2 FQGNSA. The CDR3 loop reads CASNIGQGNTEAFF. CDR3 DNA sequence: TGTGCCAGCAACATTGGACAGGGGAACACTGAAGCTTTCTTT.

The genes are TRBV4-1 and TRBJ2-1; the match to TRBD2 covers 7 bases. This CDR3 contains 16 residues. Trimming at V came to 4 bases and at J to 4 bases, leaving 10 bases not matched to a gene. Germline CDR1 reads MGHRA; CDR2 reads YSYEKL. The CDR3 is CASSRRGTSEYNEQFF. In nucleotides, the CDR3 is TGCGCCAGCAGCCGAAGGGGAACTAGCGAATACAATGAGCAGTTCTTC.

This clonotype was seen only once. Since a much larger clone is just one base distant, this may be a read error. V usage is TRBV20-1 and J usage is TRBJ2-1, with TRBD2 matching over 8 bases. The V gene's germline CDR1 is DFQATT and CDR2 SNEGSKA (reference sequence). The CDR3 sequence is 15 residues long. The CDR3 is CSATLAAASGDERFF. CDR3 DNA: TGCAGTGCTACACTAGCGGCGGCCAGCGGCGATGAGCGGTTCTTC.

The V call is TRBV5-1, the J call TRBJ2-1; D may be TRBD1 (6 bases). The germline V gene has CDR1 SGHRS and CDR2 YFSETQ. The germline V and J ends were trimmed by 3 bases and 10 bases, with 20 bases remaining between them. This CDR3 is 15 amino acids long. CDR3 protein: CASSSGDRQTYEQFF. The CDR3 nucleotides read TGCGCCAGCAGCTCGGGTGACAGGCAAACCTACGAGCAGTTCTTC.

At least ten counts were recorded for this clonotype. The chain combines TRBV6-1 with TRBJ1-2; D is possibly TRBD1 (6 bases). Germline loops: CDR1 MNHNS, CDR2 SASEGT. This CDR3 contains 13 residues. Between the trimmed V and J ends, which lost 7 bases and 8 bases, there was a span of 17 bases. The CDR3: CASTLTGPVGYTF. The DNA for the CDR3 is TGTGCCAGCACCTTAACAGGGCCCGTGGGCTACACCTTC.